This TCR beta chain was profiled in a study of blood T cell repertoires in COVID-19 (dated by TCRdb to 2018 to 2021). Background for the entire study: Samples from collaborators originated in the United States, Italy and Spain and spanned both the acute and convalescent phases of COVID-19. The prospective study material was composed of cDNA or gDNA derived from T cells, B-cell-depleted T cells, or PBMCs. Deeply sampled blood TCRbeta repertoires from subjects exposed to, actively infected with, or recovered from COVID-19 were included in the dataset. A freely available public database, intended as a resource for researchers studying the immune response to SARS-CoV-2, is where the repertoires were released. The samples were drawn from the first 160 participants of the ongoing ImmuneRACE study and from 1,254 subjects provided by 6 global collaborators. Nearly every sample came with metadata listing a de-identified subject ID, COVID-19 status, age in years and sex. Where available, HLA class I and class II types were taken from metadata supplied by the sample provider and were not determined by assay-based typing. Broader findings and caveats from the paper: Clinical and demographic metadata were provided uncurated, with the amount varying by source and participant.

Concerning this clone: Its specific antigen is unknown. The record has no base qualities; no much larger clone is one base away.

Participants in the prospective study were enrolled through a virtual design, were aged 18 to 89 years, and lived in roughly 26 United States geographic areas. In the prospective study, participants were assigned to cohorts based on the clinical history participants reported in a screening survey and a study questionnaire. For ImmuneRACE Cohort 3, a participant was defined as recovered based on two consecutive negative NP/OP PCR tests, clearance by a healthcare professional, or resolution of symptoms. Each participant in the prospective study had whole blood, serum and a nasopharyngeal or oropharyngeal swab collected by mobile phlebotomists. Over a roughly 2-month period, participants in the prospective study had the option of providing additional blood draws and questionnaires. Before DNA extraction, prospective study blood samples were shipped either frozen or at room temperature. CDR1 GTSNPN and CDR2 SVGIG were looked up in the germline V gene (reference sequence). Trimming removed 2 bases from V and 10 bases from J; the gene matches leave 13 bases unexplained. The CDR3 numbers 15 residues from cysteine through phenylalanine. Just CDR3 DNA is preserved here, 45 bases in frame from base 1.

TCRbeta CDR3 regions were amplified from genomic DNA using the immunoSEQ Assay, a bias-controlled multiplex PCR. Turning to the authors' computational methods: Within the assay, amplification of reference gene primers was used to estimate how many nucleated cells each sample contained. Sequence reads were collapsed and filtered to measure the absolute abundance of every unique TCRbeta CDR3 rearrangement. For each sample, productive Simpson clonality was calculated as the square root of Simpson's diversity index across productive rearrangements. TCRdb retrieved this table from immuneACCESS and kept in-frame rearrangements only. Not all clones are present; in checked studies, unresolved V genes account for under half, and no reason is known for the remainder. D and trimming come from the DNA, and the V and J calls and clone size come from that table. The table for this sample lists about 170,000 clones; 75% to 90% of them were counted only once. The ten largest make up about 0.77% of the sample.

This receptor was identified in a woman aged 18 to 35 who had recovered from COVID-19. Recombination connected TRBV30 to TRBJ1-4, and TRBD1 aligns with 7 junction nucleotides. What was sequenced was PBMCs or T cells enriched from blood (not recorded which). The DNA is TGTGCCTGGAGTCCCACCCGGGACAGCCAGAGAAAACTGTTTTTT. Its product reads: CAWSPTRDSQRKLFF. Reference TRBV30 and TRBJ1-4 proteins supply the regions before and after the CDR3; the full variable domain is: SQTIHQWPATLVQPVGSPLSLECTVEGTSNPNLYWYRQAAGRGLQLLFYSVGIGQISSEVPQNLSASRPQDRQFILSSKKLLLSDSGFYLCAWSPTRDSQRKLFFGSGTQLSVL.